Detailed here is one TCR beta chain. This clone's antigen is unknown. No much larger clone exists at a distance of one base, and base qualities are not known. Trimming accounts for 5 bases at V and 5 bases at J, while the number of junction bases matched to no gene is 10. The cysteine opens and the phenylalanine closes a CDR3 of 16 amino acids. The DNA shown is the 48-base CDR3, in frame from base 1. CDR1 and CDR2 were assigned from the germline V gene as SGHVS and FNYEAQ. The immunoSEQ Assay, a bias-controlled multiplex PCR, was used to amplify TCRbeta CDR3 regions from genomic DNA. In the authors' own workflow: The number of nucleated cells in each sample was estimated by amplification of reference gene primers within the assay. Sequence reads were collapsed and filtered to measure the absolute abundance of every unique TCRbeta CDR3 rearrangement. Productive Simpson clonality was computed per sample as the square root of Simpson's diversity index over productive rearrangements. The immuneACCESS repertoire file appears here via TCRdb, limited to in-frame rearrangements. These files lack a portion of the clones; in checked studies, under half of the deficit traces to unresolved V genes, and the cause of the others is not known. The D gene and trimming were derived from the DNA, and the V and J assignments and clone size from that table. The sample has about 150,000 clones on record, around 82% of them singletons. About 4% of the sample lies in the top ten.

The data stem from a study of blood T cell repertoires in COVID-19 (dated by TCRdb to the early 2020s). Background on the whole study: Collaborator samples came from the United States, Italy and Spain and covered acute and convalescent phases of COVID-19. HLA class I and class II types, where available, came from metadata supplied by the sample provider rather than from assay-based typing. The prospective study material was composed of cDNA or gDNA derived from T cells, B-cell-depleted T cells, or PBMCs. Nearly every sample came with metadata listing a de-identified subject ID, COVID-19 status, age in years and sex. Deeply sampled blood TCRbeta repertoires from subjects exposed to, actively infected with, or recovered from COVID-19 were included in the dataset. A freely available public database, intended as a resource for researchers studying the immune response to SARS-CoV-2, is where the repertoires were released. Samples were obtained from the ongoing ImmuneRACE study (first 160 participants) and from some 1,300 subjects provided by 6 global collaborators. Results and caveats for the whole study, not just this receptor: The quantity of clinical and demographic metadata differed by source and by participant and was supplied without curation.

Collaborating institutions collected whole blood in K2EDTA tubes following their own protocols. For TCRbeta analysis, collaborators shipped samples in one of three forms: frozen whole blood, isolated PBMCs, or DNA extracted from either of those sample types. This sequence uses TRBV7-6 and TRBJ2-5; 11 middle bases align to TRBD2. The sample was peripheral blood. This TCR came from a man aged 60 to 69 with acute or convalescent COVID-19. The CDR3 has the sequence CASSLVVAGGRETQYF. The DNA sequence is given as TGTGCCAGCAGCCTCGTGGTAGCGGGAGGGCGGGAGACCCAGTACTTC.